This T cell receptor (beta chain) appears in the sequencing data of a study of shared clonotypes between healthy human individuals. V was clipped by 6 bases and J by 8 bases, with 17 bases between them. From germline, CDR1 is SNHLY and CDR2 FYNNEI. This CDR3 has 14 residues. Clones were sequenced by immunoSEQ multiplex PCR, and TCRdb holds only the in-frame ones, with some missing. The sample has about 710,000 clones, 72% seen once. The chain combines TRBV2 with TRBJ2-1; D is perhaps TRBD2 (5 bases). This TCR came from a woman aged 25 to 39 in good health. What was sequenced was memory CD4+ T cells sorted from blood. Subset here: CD45RA-negative fraction. CDR3 residues: CASSAGLTGDEQFF. In DNA form, the CDR3 reads TGTGCCAGCAGCGCCGGACTCACCGGGGATGAGCAGTTCTTC.